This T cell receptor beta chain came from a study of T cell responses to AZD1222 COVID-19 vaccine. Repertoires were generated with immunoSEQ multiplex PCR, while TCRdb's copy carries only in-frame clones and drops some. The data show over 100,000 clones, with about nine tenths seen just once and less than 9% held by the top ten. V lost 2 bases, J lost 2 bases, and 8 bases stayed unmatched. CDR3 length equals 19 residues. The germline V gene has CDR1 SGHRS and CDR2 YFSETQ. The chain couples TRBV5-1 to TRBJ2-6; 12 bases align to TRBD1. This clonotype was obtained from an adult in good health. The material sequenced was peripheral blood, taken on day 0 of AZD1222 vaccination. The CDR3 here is CASSFTTGQGAPGANVLTF. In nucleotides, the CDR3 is TGCGCCAGCAGCTTCACCACGGGACAGGGGGCGCCTGGGGCCAACGTCCTGACTTTC.